Presented here are 9 T cell receptor beta chains from one specimen sequenced in a study of naive and memory T cell subsets. Their target antigens are unknown. The beta constant-region primer was an equimolar mix of two oligonucleotides covering TRBC1 and TRBC2. Nested alpha and beta constant-region primers with the SP2 primer drove four PCR rounds on ligated cDNA. TCRdb analysed the UMI-ligation and nested PCR reads with MiXCR anew, one entry per CDR3 protein. The table shows approximately 90,000 distinct CDR3 sequences, with approximately 10% occurring only once. Findings of the study overall: Naive repertoires, especially CD8, held a few larger clonotypes, possibly memory cells re-expressing CD45RA.

The sample consisted of naive CD4+ T cells from blood. Every receptor here comes from a human donor in good health.

A note on this clonotype: The junction shows a germline mismatch at one end, possibly a read error. This chain links TRBV11-3 with TRBJ2-3, with D possibly TRBD2 on 7 matching bases. There are 16 residues in the CDR3. Germline V gene sequence: CDR1 SGHNT, CDR2 YENEEA. The CDR3 bases are TGTGCCGGCAGCTCCGGGGTCGCGGGGGCCACAGATACGCAGTATTTT. Translation gives CAGSSGVAGATDTQYF.

This clonotype has at least ten counts. This chain uses TRBV28 with TRBJ1-1; 9 bases agree with TRBD1. The germline CDR1 and CDR2 sequences are MDHEN and SYDVKM. With 2 bases clipped from V and 5 bases from J, the junction kept 3 bases outside the gene matches. This CDR3 is built from 14 residues. CDR3 region: CASSLGTGFTEAFF. In DNA form, the CDR3 reads TGTGCCAGCAGTTTAGGGACAGGGTTTACTGAAGCTTTCTTT.

This clonotype occurred a few times. This chain links TRBV29-1 with TRBJ2-3; weak D call: TRBD2 (6 bases). V was pared by 7 bases and J by 2 bases, with 13 bases between. CDR1 SQVTM and CDR2 ANQGSEA come from the germline V gene. The CDR3 extends over 13 amino acids. CDR3 DNA sequence: TGCAGCGGATCGGGACTGCACACAGATACGCAGTATTTT. Translation: CSGSGLHTDTQYF.

There are many counts of this clonotype. The chain recombines TRBV12-3 or TRBV12-4 with TRBJ2-1; 7 nucleotides align to TRBD2. V was clipped by 4 bases and J by 6 bases; unmatched bases: 9. The CDR3 is 15 residues long. As DNA, the CDR3 is TGTGCCAGCAGTTCCTCATGGCTAGCGGCCAATGAGCAGTTCTTC. Residues: CASSSSWLAANEQFF.

Concerning this clonotype itself: A read error may explain this, as a much larger clone is one base away. The chain combines TRBV20-1 with TRBJ1-1; 7 bases are shared with TRBD1. V shed 6 bases, J shed 4 bases, and the junction held 8 bases outside the gene matches. Looked up from germline, CDR1 is DFQATT and CDR2 is SNEGSKA (reference sequence). This CDR3 comprises 13 residues. Here the CDR3 DNA reads TGCAGTGCATCGGGCAGGGGGAGCACTGAAGCTTTCTTT. Its translation is CSASGRGSTEAFF.

This clonotype was counted many times. The CDR3 loop reads CASSQGAWGGTDTQYF. The DNA for the CDR3 is TGCGCCAGCAGCCAAGGGGCATGGGGGGGCACAGATACGCAGTATTTT. The chain recombines TRBV4-3 with TRBJ2-3; the D gene is possibly TRBD2 (6 bases). V was clipped by 1 base and J by 1 base, with 12 bases between them. The CDR3 loop spans 16 amino acids. The germline CDR1 and CDR2 sequences are LGHNA and YSLEER.

This clonotype was seen many times. V usage is TRBV5-1 and J usage is TRBJ2-7; the D is unclear. CDR1 and CDR2 (germline): SGHRS, YFSETQ. V lost 4 bases to trimming and J lost 3 bases, with 5 bases between them. This CDR3 is built from 11 residues. CDR3 bases: TGCGCCAGCAGCCAGGACTACGAGCAGTACTTC. Its protein product is CASSQDYEQYF.

This chain links TRBV6-1 with TRBJ2-6; D unresolved. V was cut by 6 bases and J by 6 bases, with 12 bases left in between. The CDR3 contains 14 residues. CDR1 is MNHNS, CDR2 SASEGT, per germline. The CDR3 sequence is CASSLRLEANVLTF. For the CDR3, the DNA is TGTGCCAGCAGCCTCCGTTTGGAGGCCAACGTCCTGACTTTC.

In this sample, this clonotype turned up a few times. The V gene is TRBV3-1, the J gene TRBJ2-6; D is uncertain. V was cut by 4 bases and J by 0 bases, with 22 bases left in between. Germline values: CDR1 LGHDT, CDR2 YNNKEL (reference sequence). The CDR3 loop spans 20 amino acids. The CDR3 DNA reads as TGTGCCAGCAGCCTTTCTTTCCAAGGGCGGCGTAACTCTGGGGCCAACGTCCTGACTTTC. Residues: CASSLSFQGRRNSGANVLTF.